The 24 T cell receptor beta chains presented below share a single source sample, sequenced in a study of shared clonotypes between healthy human individuals. Produced via immunoSEQ multiplex PCR; TCRdb's table is partial and in-frame only. The sample lists about 520,000 clones; around four fifths were seen once. Input material: PBMCs. The receptors shown here come from a woman aged 40 to 55 in good health. Some clones in this sample may be carry-over from other donors' samples.

The chain combines TRBV5-6 with TRBJ1-2; the match to TRBD1 covers 8 bases. Trimming cost V 3 bases and J 3 bases; bases outside gene matches: 4. The CDR3 runs 14 residues. CDR1 is SGHDT, CDR2 YYEEEE, per germline. The CDR3 spells CASSYSGGHYGYTF. The CDR3 DNA is TGTGCCAGCAGCTACTCAGGGGGCCACTATGGCTACACCTTC.

As concerns this clone: Other DNA sequences in the same sample also yield this CDR3. The V and J genes are TRBV28 and TRBJ2-1; D is uncertain. CDR1 and CDR2 (germline): MDHEN, SYDVKM. V shed 3 bases and J shed 1 base, with 7 bases lying between them. This CDR3 comprises 14 residues. The CDR3 bases are TGTGCCAGCAGTTTGGGCGGTTCCTACAATGAGCAGTTCTTC. This encodes CASSLGGSYNEQFF. The variable domain in full, completed from reference TRBV28 and TRBJ2-1, reads DVKVTQSSRYLVKRTGEKVFLECVQDMDHENMFWYRQDPGLGLRLIYFSYDVKMKEKGDIPEGYSVSREKKERFSLILESASTNQTSMYLCASSLGGSYNEQFFGPGTRLTVL.

The V gene is TRBV7-2, the J gene TRBJ2-5; D gene uncertain. The CDR3 extends over 10 amino acids. Looked up from germline, CDR1 is SGHTA and CDR2 is FQGNSA. The V and J ends lost 5 bases and 2 bases respectively, with 0 bases between them. CDR3 nucleotides: TGTGCCAGCAGCCAAGAGACCCAGTACTTC. The encoded protein is CASSQETQYF.

J is TRBJ2-5 and V is TRBV28, with TRBD2 matching over 8 bases. The tail of the sequence fits TRBJ2-7 better, so the J call may be wrong. CDR3 size: 16 residues. Germline loops: CDR1 MDHEN, CDR2 SYDVKM. The CDR3 spells CASSPYGLASQYEQYF. CDR3 nucleotides: TGTGCCAGCAGTCCCTATGGACTAGCATCTCAATACGAGCAGTACTTC.

The V gene is TRBV19, the J gene TRBJ1-4; a weak D match, TRBD1 (5 bases). Germline V gives CDR1 LNHDA, CDR2 SQIVND (reference sequence). The CDR3 has 16 residues. Trimming left V 6 bases short and J 7 bases short, with 21 bases between. CDR3 in DNA: TGTGCCAGTAGAGGCCCCGACAGTTCACTTGGTGAAAAACTGTTTTTT. This codes for CASRGPDSSLGEKLFF.

A word on this clone: This may come from a read error, since a much larger clone is one base off. The V call is TRBV18, the J call TRBJ1-2; possible D gene TRBD1, 6 bases. V was shortened by 6 bases and J by 7 bases, with 21 bases between the two germline ends. Germline lookup yields CDR1 KGHSH and CDR2 LQKENI. This CDR3 is 15 amino acids long. The CDR3 reads CASSPTAAGESGYTF. CDR3 bases: TGTGCCAGCTCTCCCACGGCGGCAGGGGAAAGTGGCTACACCTTC.

The J gene is TRBJ2-2, the V gene TRBV7-3, with 10 bases fitting TRBD2. Germline V gives CDR1 SGHTA, CDR2 FQGTGA. V was pared by 6 bases and J by 2 bases, with 6 bases of the junction left unmatched. This CDR3 is 16 amino acids long. CDR3 region: CASSLLAGENTGELFF. CDR3 nucleotide sequence: TGTGCCAGCAGTCTTCTAGCGGGAGAAAACACCGGGGAGCTGTTTTTT.

The chain links TRBV6-5 to TRBJ2-7; D not resolved. V was trimmed by 5 bases and J by 3 bases, leaving 14 bases between them. The CDR3 spans 14 residues. CDR1 and CDR2 from the germline V gene are MNHEY and SVGAGI. CDR3 amino acids: CASSPSSTGYEQYF. For the CDR3, the DNA is TGTGCCAGCAGTCCCTCCTCCACGGGCTACGAGCAGTACTTC.

Only one count was recorded for this clone. The V call is TRBV7-2, the J call TRBJ2-3; tentatively, D is TRBD2 (5 bases). The germline V and J ends were trimmed by 5 bases and 2 bases, with 11 bases remaining between them. Germline CDR1 SGHTA, CDR2 FQGNSA. The CDR3 totals 14 residues. This CDR3 is CASSRGLATDTQYF. The CDR3 DNA is TGTGCCAGCAGCCGCGGACTCGCCACAGATACGCAGTATTTT.

In this sample, this clone turned up a few times. This rearrangement joins TRBV6-6 to TRBJ1-2; D not resolved. Germline V gene lookup returns CDR1 MNHNY and CDR2 SVGAGI (reference sequence). The CDR3 has 11 residues. Trimming left V 5 bases short and J 6 bases short, with 7 bases between. The CDR3 bases are TGTGCCAGCAGTCCTTTAGATGGCTACACCTTC. Residues: CASSPLDGYTF.

This clone was observed a handful of times. This rearrangement joins TRBV10-1 to TRBJ2-7; D remains ambiguous. CDR3 length: 13 amino acids. CDR1 and CDR2 from the germline V gene are WNHNN and SYGVQD (reference sequence). The V gene lost 5 bases and the J gene lost 0 bases, with 8 bases spanning the gap. The CDR3 sequence: CASSSPNSYEQYF. The CDR3 bases are TGCGCCAGCAGTTCCCCGAACTCCTACGAGCAGTACTTC.

The chain combines TRBV9 with TRBJ2-1; 9 nucleotides align to TRBD2. J gave up 5 bases and V 0 bases, and 6 bases lay outside the gene matches. CDR3 length equals 16 residues. From germline, CDR1 is SGDLS and CDR2 YYNGEE. The chain's CDR3 is CASSVVPGTSNNEQFF. The CDR3 DNA is TGTGCCAGCAGCGTAGTCCCCGGGACTAGCAACAATGAGCAGTTCTTC.

The table lists this clone with a few counts. The rearrangement links TRBV28 to TRBJ1-2; TRBD1 matches 10 bases. The CDR3 is 14 amino acids. J was trimmed by 5 bases and V by 4 bases; bases with no gene match: 4. CDR1 and CDR2 (germline): MDHEN, SYDVKM. DNA for the CDR3: TGTGCCAGCAGTTCACCGGGACAGGGGTATGGCTACACCTTC. Translated: CASSSPGQGYGYTF.

This rearrangement joins TRBV19 to TRBJ2-3, with 8 bases lining up with TRBD2. Germline-derived CDR1 and CDR2 are LNHDA and SQIVND (reference sequence). The ends lost 7 bases at V and 4 bases at J; junction bases unmatched: 13. The CDR3 runs 16 residues. The DNA of the CDR3 is TGTGCCAGTACCCCTTCCGGGACTAGAGGTCCAGATACGCAGTATTTT. Protein: CASTPSGTRGPDTQYF.

The V gene is TRBV18, the J gene TRBJ2-3; D perhaps matches TRBD1 (6 bases). CDR1 KGHSH and CDR2 LQKENI come from the germline V gene. Deletions cut 8 bases from V and 0 bases from J, with 15 bases between. The CDR3 sequence is 15 residues long. The CDR3 here is CASQPGTRSTDTQYF. The CDR3, as DNA: TGTGCCAGCCAGCCCGGGACACGGAGCACAGATACGCAGTATTTT.

The chain carries TRBV7-2 and TRBJ2-7, with 7 bases matching TRBD2. Germline CDR1 and CDR2: SGHTA and FQGNSA. The trim removed 1 base at V and 7 bases at J, leaving 10 bases unmatched. The CDR3 totals 15 residues. In nucleotides, the CDR3 is TGTGCCAGCAGCTTAGATGGGGGAGGGCGAGGGGAGCAGTACTTC. Its protein product is CASSLDGGGRGEQYF.

The rearrangement uses TRBV7-9 and TRBJ1-4, with 8 bases fitting TRBD1. Per germline, CDR1 SEHNR and CDR2 FQNEAQ (reference sequence). This CDR3 contains 15 residues. Trimming at V came to 5 bases and at J to 4 bases, leaving 6 bases not matched to a gene. The CDR3, as DNA: TGTGCCAGCAGCCCCGGGACAGGCCATAATGAAAAACTGTTTTTT. Protein sequence: CASSPGTGHNEKLFF.

This rearrangement joins TRBV7-3 to TRBJ2-7, with a tentative D call TRBD2 (7 bases). CDR1 and CDR2 from the germline V gene are SGHTA and FQGTGA. V was cut by 5 bases and J by 7 bases, with 27 bases left in between. CDR3 length: 17 amino acids. The CDR3 spells CASSAQTSYSSQGEQYF. DNA of the CDR3: TGTGCCAGCAGCGCCCAGACTAGCTACTCATCCCAGGGGGAGCAGTACTTC.

The chain uses TRBV7-2 and TRBJ1-5; D is unclear. From germline, CDR1 is SGHTA and CDR2 FQGNSA. Trimming pared 1 base from V and 4 bases from J, leaving 5 bases between. This CDR3 has 13 residues. CDR3 sequence (DNA): TGTGCCAGCAGCTTAGAGTATAATCAGCCCCAGCATTTT. Translated, it gives CASSLEYNQPQHF.

Only a few counts were recorded for this clone. Being one base from a much bigger clone, this may be a read error. This same CDR3 is encoded by further DNA sequences in the sample. CDR3 sequence reads: CASDGGYEQYF. CDR3 sequence (DNA): TGTGCCAGTGATGGGGGCTACGAGCAGTACTTC. This chain connects TRBV19 to TRBJ2-7; D may be TRBD1 or TRBD2 (5 bases each). Trimming stripped 8 bases from V and 3 bases from J, with 8 bases between. CDR1 is LNHDA and CDR2 is SQIVND in the germline V gene (reference sequence). The CDR3 length is 11 residues.

This clone was found once. This sequence joins TRBV5-1 and TRBJ2-3; D gene ambiguous. Germline loops: CDR1 SGHRS, CDR2 YFSETQ. V was trimmed by 0 bases and J by 0 bases, leaving 8 bases between them. This CDR3 has 15 amino acids. Written as DNA, the CDR3 is TGCGCCAGCAGCTTGGTAAGCCCAAGCACAGATACGCAGTATTTT. Translating it yields CASSLVSPSTDTQYF.

The rearrangement links TRBV9 to TRBJ2-3; 14 bases line up with TRBD2. The CDR3 runs 19 residues. Germline trimming cut 3 bases from V and 1 base from J; bases unmatched to any gene: 10. Looked up from germline, CDR1 is SGDLS and CDR2 is YYNGEE. CDR3 DNA sequence: TGTGCCAGCAGCGCAGCCGGGACTAGCGGGAGTTTCGGCACAGATACGCAGTATTTT. It translates to CASSAAGTSGSFGTDTQYF. The full variable domain, its missing parts supplied by reference TRBV9 and TRBJ2-3, is DSGVTQTPKHLITATGQRVTLRCSPRSGDLSVYWYQQSLDQGLQFLIQYYNGEERAKGNILERFSAQQFPDLHSELNLSSLELGDSALYFCASSAAGTSGSFGTDTQYFGPGTRLTVL.

The genes are TRBV30 and TRBJ2-7; a possible D gene is TRBD2 (5 bases). CDR1 and CDR2 (germline): GTSNPN, SVGIG (reference sequence). The CDR3 sequence is 15 residues long. The ends were cut back, 5 bases at V and 1 base at J, with 18 bases in the middle. The CDR3 DNA sequence: TGTGCCTGGGGACTTGAGGCGCGGCCGTCCTACGAGCAGTACTTC. The encoded protein is CAWGLEARPSYEQYF.

The rearrangement joins TRBV30 to TRBJ1-4; D might be TRBD1 (6 bases). The germline V gene encodes CDR1 GTSNPN and CDR2 SVGIG (reference sequence). CDR3 length equals 13 residues. V lost 8 bases to trimming and J lost 7 bases, with 17 bases between them. The CDR3 loop reads CAGTGYSSEKLFF. CDR3 DNA sequence: TGTGCCGGTACAGGGTACTCCTCTGAAAAACTGTTTTTT.